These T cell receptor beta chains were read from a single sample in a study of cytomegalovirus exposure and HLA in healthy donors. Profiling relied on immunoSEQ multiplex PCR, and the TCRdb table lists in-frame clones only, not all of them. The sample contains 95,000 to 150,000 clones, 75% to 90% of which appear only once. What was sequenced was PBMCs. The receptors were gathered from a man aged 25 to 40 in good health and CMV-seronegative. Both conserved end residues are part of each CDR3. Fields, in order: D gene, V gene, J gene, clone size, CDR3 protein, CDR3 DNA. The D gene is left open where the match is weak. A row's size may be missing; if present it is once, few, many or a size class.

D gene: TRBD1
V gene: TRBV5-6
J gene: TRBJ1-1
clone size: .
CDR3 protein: CASSSPALGGTGADTEAFF
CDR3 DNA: TGTGCCAGCAGCTCCCCGGCCCTGGGGGGGACAGGGGCGGACACTGAAGCTTTCTTT

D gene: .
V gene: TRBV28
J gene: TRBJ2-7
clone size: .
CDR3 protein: CASSFPRQGGSYEQYF
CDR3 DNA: TGTGCCAGCAGTTTCCCTCGGCAGGGGGGTTCCTACGAGCAGTACTTC

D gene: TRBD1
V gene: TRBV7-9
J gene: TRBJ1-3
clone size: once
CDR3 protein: CASSFPPGQGGEYGNTIYF
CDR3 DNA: TGTGCCAGCAGCTTTCCCCCGGGACAGGGAGGAGAGTACGGAAACACCATATATTTT

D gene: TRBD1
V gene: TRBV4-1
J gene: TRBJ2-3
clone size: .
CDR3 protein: CASSHEGTGGTDTQYF
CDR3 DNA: TGCGCCAGCAGCCACGAAGGGACAGGGGGCACAGATACGCAGTATTTT

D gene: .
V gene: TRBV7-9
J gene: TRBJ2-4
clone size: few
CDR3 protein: CASSSGEEGKNIQYF
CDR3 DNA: TGTGCCAGCAGTTCAGGGGAAGAGGGCAAAAACATTCAGTACTTC

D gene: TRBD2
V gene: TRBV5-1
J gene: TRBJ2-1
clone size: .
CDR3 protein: CASRFGTSGPHEQFF
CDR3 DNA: TGCGCCAGCAGGTTCGGGACTAGCGGCCCTCATGAGCAGTTCTTC

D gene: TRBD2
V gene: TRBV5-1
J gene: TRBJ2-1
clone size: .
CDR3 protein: CASSQLAGAYNEQFF
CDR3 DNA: TGCGCCAGCAGCCAACTAGCGGGGGCATACAATGAGCAGTTCTTC

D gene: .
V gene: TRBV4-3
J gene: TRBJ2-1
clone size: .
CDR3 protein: CASSQGSGTLNEQFF
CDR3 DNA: TGCGCCAGCAGCCAGGGATCCGGGACTCTCAATGAGCAGTTCTTC

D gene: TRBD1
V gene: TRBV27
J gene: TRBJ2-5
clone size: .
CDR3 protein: CASRDRIWETQYF
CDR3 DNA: TGTGCCAGCAGGGACAGGATCTGGGAGACCCAGTACTTC

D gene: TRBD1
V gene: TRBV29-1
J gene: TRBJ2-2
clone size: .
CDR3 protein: CSVGTPTGGELFF
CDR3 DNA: TGCAGCGTTGGAACCCCGACAGGGGGGGAGCTGTTTTTT

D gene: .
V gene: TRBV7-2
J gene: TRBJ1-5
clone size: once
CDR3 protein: CASSYGVGQPQHF
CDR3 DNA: TGTGCCAGCAGCTACGGGGTCGGGCAGCCCCAGCATTTT

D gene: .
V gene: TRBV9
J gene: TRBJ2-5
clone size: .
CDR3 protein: CASSQGLEQETQYF
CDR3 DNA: TGTGCCAGCAGCCAGGGACTGGAACAAGAGACCCAGTACTTC

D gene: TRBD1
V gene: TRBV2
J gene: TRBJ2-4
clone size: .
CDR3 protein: CASSDQRQGVGIQYF
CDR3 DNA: TGTGCCAGCAGTGATCAGAGACAGGGGGTCGGCATTCAGTACTTC

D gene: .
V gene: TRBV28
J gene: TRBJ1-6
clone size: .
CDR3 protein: CASSLRRGNSPLHF
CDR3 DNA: TGTGCCAGCAGTTTAAGAAGGGGTAATTCACCCCTCCACTTT

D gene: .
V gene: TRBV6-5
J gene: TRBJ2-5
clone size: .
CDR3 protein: CASANFGGPQETQYF
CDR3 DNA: TGTGCCAGCGCTAACTTCGGGGGGCCCCAAGAGACCCAGTACTTC

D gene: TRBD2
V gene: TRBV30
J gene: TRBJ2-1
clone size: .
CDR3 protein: CAWSVRGTAGLDMYNEQFF
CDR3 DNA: TGTGCCTGGAGTGTAAGGGGGACCGCGGGACTAGACATGTACAATGAGCAGTTCTTC

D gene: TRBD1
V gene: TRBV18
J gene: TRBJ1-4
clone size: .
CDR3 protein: CASSPGQNEKLFF
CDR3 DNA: TGTGCCAGCTCACCGGGACAGAATGAAAAACTGTTTTTT

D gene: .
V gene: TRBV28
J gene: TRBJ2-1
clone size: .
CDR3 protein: CASSRPTAGANEQFF
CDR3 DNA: TGTGCCAGCAGCAGACCAACCGCGGGGGCCAATGAGCAGTTCTTC

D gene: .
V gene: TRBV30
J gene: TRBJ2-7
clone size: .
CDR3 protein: CAWSLWRANEQYF
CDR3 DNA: TGTGCCTGGAGCCTATGGCGGGCCAACGAGCAGTACTTC

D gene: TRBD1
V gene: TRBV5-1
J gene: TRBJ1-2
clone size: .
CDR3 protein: CASSLDRGFGNYGYTF
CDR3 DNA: TGCGCCAGCAGCTTGGACAGGGGTTTCGGTAACTATGGCTACACCTTC

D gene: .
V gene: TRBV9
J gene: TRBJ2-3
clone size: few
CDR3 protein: CASSGGDRGAEDTQYF
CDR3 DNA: TGTGCCAGCAGCGGGGGGGACCGGGGGGCCGAAGATACGCAGTATTTT

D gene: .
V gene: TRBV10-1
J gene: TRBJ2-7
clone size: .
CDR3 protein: CASSESGGDSYEQYF
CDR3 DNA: TGCGCCAGCAGTGAGTCGGGAGGAGACTCCTACGAGCAGTACTTC

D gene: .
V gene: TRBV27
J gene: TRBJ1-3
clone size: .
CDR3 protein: CASSPRGSLSGNTIYF
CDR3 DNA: TGTGCCAGCAGCCCCCGGGGGAGCCTCTCTGGAAACACCATATATTTT

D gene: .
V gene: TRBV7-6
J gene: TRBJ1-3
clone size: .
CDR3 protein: CASSLNSGNTIYF
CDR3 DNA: TGTGCCAGCAGCTTAAACAGTGGAAACACCATATATTTT

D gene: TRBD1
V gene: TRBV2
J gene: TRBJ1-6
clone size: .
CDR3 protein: CASSPTGDHLNSPLHF
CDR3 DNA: TGTGCCAGCAGTCCGACAGGGGATCACCTAAATTCACCCCTCCACTTT

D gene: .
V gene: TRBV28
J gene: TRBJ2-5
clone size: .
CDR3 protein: CASSLGFSPGTQETQYF
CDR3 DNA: TGTGCCAGCAGTTTGGGCTTCAGCCCGGGGACACAAGAGACCCAGTACTTC

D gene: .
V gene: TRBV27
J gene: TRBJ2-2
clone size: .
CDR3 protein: CASSSDGNSGTGELFF
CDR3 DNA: TGTGCCAGCAGTTCGGACGGGAACTCGGGCACCGGGGAGCTGTTTTTT

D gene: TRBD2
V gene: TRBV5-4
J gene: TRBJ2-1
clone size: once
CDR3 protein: CASSQNAGLENEQFF
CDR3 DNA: TGTGCCAGCAGCCAGAACGCCGGACTAGAAAATGAGCAGTTCTTC

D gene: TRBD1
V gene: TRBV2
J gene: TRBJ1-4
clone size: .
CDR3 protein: CAIKAGTGDEKLFF
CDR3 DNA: TGTGCCATCAAGGCCGGGACAGGGGATGAAAAACTGTTTTTT

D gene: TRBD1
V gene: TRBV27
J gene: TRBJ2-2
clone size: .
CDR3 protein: CASSFQGGRRNTGELFF
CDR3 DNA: TGTGCCAGCAGTTTTCAAGGGGGCCGGCGAAACACCGGGGAGCTGTTTTTT

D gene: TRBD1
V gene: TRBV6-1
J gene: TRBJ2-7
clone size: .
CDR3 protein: CASSLTGMNYEQYF
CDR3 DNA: TGTGCCAGCAGCCTGACAGGGATGAACTACGAGCAGTACTTC

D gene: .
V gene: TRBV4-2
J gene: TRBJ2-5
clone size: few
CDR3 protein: CASSLLPTEPETQYF
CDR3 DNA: TGTGCCAGCAGCTTATTACCGACAGAACCAGAGACCCAGTACTTC

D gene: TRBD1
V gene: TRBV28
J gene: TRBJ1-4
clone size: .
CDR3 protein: CASSLFWPGGDTNEKLFF
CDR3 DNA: TGTGCCAGCAGTTTATTCTGGCCAGGGGGAGATACTAATGAAAAACTGTTTTTT

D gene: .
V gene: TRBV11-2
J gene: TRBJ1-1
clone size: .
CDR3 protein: CASSLRGNTEAFF
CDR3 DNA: TGTGCCAGCAGCTTACGGGGGAACACTGAAGCTTTCTTT

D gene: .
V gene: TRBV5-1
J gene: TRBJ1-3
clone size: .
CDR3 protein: CASSPTGMSGNTIYF
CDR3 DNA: TGCGCCAGCAGCCCTACAGGGATGTCTGGAAACACCATATATTTT

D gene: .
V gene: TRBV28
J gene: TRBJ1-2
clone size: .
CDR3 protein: CASSYSPSHYGYTF
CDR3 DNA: TGTGCCAGCAGTTACTCACCGAGCCACTATGGCTACACCTTC

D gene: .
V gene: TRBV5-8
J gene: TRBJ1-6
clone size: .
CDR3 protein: CASVSRSYNSPLHF
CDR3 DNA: TGTGCCAGCGTCTCCAGGTCCTATAATTCACCCCTCCACTTT

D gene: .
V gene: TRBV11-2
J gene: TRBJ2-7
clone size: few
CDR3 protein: CASSLFKIGTSLYEQYF
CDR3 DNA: TGTGCCAGCAGCTTATTTAAGATTGGGACTTCCCTATACGAGCAGTACTTC

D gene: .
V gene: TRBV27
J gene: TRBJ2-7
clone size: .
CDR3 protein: CASSSQVLSYEQYF
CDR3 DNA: TGTGCCAGCAGTTCGCAGGTTCTCTCCTACGAGCAGTACTTC